This T cell receptor (beta chain) was profiled in a study of CD8 T cells in ankylosing spondylitis. The CDR3 totals 14 residues. V dropped 5 bases and J dropped 1 base, with 11 bases sitting between them. In TCRdb, the 5' RACE reads were re-called with MiXCR into one record per CDR3 protein. This table has approximately 300,000 distinct CDR3 sequences, 20% appearing once. The TCR sequence derives from a male donor with ankylosing spondylitis or in good health (not recorded which). Sample: blood, either unsorted or a sorted T cell fraction (not recorded which). J is TRBJ2-5 and V is TRBV12-3 or TRBV12-4; D unclear. CDR3 sequence reads: CASSPTTTQETQYF. CDR3 in DNA: TGTGCCAGCAGTCCTACTACAACCCAAGAGACCCAGTACTTC.